What follows describes a single T cell receptor beta chain. Samples were assayed with immunoSEQ v3.0 at survey level. The method was immunoSEQ multiplex PCR; TCRdb's version includes in-frame clones alone and lacks a portion of them. The sample holds more than 20,000 clones, around 83% seen once. The record originates from a study of long-term antiretroviral therapy in people with HIV. The V gene's germline CDR1 is ENHRY and CDR2 SYGVKD. With 7 bases clipped from V and 1 base from J, the junction kept 6 bases outside the gene matches. The CDR3 spans 15 residues. This clonotype originated in a man aged 40-55 years with HIV. The input for sequencing was unsorted PBMCs, taken just over 2.6 years after starting antiretroviral therapy. This sequence joins TRBV10-3 and TRBJ1-1; 10 nucleotides align to TRBD1. CDR3 in amino acids: CAITSGQGTNTEAFF. The CDR3 coding sequence is TGTGCCATCACCTCGGGACAGGGGACGAACACTGAAGCTTTCTTT.